This record concerns one T cell receptor beta chain sequence. Its antigen is unknown. Noted time point: week 47, end of study. The vaccine gave 300 ug of a 20-mer mutant IDH1 peptide subcutaneously per dose. This sample is part of a study of a mutant IDH1 vaccine in newly diagnosed glioma. Study-level background: Treatment recipients were about 60% male and about 40% female, and their mean age was around 39 years. The therapy given earlier, which was standard therapy, consisted of radiotherapy, temozolomide, or both, and most of the patients received both.

The junction had 6 bases not matched to a gene; V was cut back by 6 bases and J by 4 bases. The CDR3 runs 14 residues. Germline V gene sequence: CDR1 MNHEY, CDR2 SVGAGI. Sequencing was performed with immunoSEQ multiplex PCR; in TCRdb, only in-frame clones are kept and a portion is missing. The sample consists of tens of thousands of clones, roughly 80% of them appearing once. This sample comprised PBMCs, obtained from a glioma patient whose treatment included an IDH1 peptide vaccine. This TCR came from a man aged 25-45 years with glioma. The V and J genes are TRBV6-5 and TRBJ1-5; 7 positions match TRBD1. Written as DNA, the CDR3 is TGTGCCAGCAGGACCGGGACAGAGAATCAGCCCCAGCATTTT. It codes for CASRTGTENQPQHF.